This is a list of T cell receptor beta chains from one sample in a study of T cell repertoires in cytomegalovirus infection. From the reads, TCRdb called clonotypes with MiXCR, one entry per CDR3 protein. The top ten clones hold over 3.5% of a sample with roughly 320,000 distinct CDR3 sequences, over 7.5% of them seen once. Sequences were obtained from PBMCs. The receptors originated from a human donor in good health (CMV status not recorded). Some clones in this sample may be carry-over from other donors' samples. CDR3s include the opening cysteine and the closing phenylalanine or tryptophan. A D gene is named only where the DNA matches it firmly. Part of the rows lack a size; the others show once, few, many or a class for expanded clones.

D	size	V	J	DNA	CDR3
NA	NA	TRBV7-9	TRBJ1-6	TGTGCCAGCAGCTCTGGTGCCTCACCCCTCCACTTT	CASSSGASPLHF
TRBD2	NA	TRBV6-2/TRBV6-3	TRBJ2-7	TGTGCCAGCAGTTACCCACTAGCGGGTAGAGCCTACGAGCAGTACTTC	CASSYPLAGRAYEQYF
NA	NA	TRBV4-1	TRBJ2-1	TGCGCCAGCAGCCAAGATCTCAGGGTAGAGCAGTTCTTC	CASSQDLRVEQFF
NA	many	TRBV7-2	TRBJ2-5	TGTGCCAGCAGCTTAGGGTCGGCTCGGCAAGAGACCCAGTACTTC	CASSLGSARQETQYF
TRBD2	NA	TRBV4-2	TRBJ2-5	TGTGCCAGCAGCCTCCTGGGGCTAGCGGGAGGAGACGGGGAGACCCAGTACTTC	CASSLLGLAGGDGETQYF
NA	NA	TRBV15	TRBJ1-1	TGTGCCACTACCAATGAGGGCCGTACTGAAGCTTTCTTT	CATTNEGRTEAFF
NA	NA	TRBV7-6	TRBJ2-1	TGTGCCAGCAGCCCCCCCGGAAAGGGGTCCTACAATGAGCAGTTCTTC	CASSPPGKGSYNEQFF
NA	many	TRBV7-2	TRBJ2-5	TGTGCCAGCAGCTCGCCGGGACGAGAGACCCAGTACTTC	CASSSPGRETQYF
TRBD2	few	TRBV4-1	TRBJ2-1	TGCGCCAGCAGCCAAGGACTCGGGAGGGAAACGGATGAGCAGTTCTTC	CASSQGLGRETDEQFF
NA	few	TRBV11-2	TRBJ2-1	TGTGCCAGCAGCCCCCAACGCCCCCGGCAGTTCTTC	CASSPQRPRQFF
TRBD2	NA	TRBV6-6	TRBJ2-7	TGTGCCAGCACCCCCCTAGCGGGAAACGCCTACGAGCAGTACTTC	CASTPLAGNAYEQYF
NA	many	TRBV5-1	TRBJ1-2	TGCGCCAGCAGCCTAACCTACCGGGACCGCAGCTATGGCTACACCTTC	CASSLTYRDRSYGYTF
NA	many	TRBV7-9	TRBJ2-7	TGTGCCAGCACCGAAAGAGCCCTTCGACAGGCCCACTACGAGCAGTACTTC	CASTERALRQAHYEQYF
NA	few	TRBV6-2/TRBV6-3	TRBJ2-3	TGTGCCACCGCCAGGGCCCTCACAGATACGCAGTATTTT	CATARALTDTQYF
TRBD1	many	TRBV6-2/TRBV6-3	TRBJ2-1	TGTGCCAGCAGTTACGCCATTACAGGGGTCTACAATGAGCAGTTCTTC	CASSYAITGVYNEQFF
NA	many	TRBV7-2	TRBJ2-2	TGTGCCAGCAGCTTAGGCCCCGGGACCCCTTCGAACACCGGGGAGCTGTTTTTT	CASSLGPGTPSNTGELFF
TRBD1	NA	TRBV7-2	TRBJ1-3	TGTGCCAGCAGCCCACGGACAGGGGCTGGAAACACCATATATTTT	CASSPRTGAGNTIYF
NA	NA	TRBV11-2	TRBJ2-2	TGTGCCAGCAGCCCATGGAGCGCCGGGGAGCTGTTTTTT	CASSPWSAGELFF
NA	many	TRBV4-3	TRBJ1-4	TGCGCCAGCAGCCAAGATGGAGCAGTCTCTGAAAAACTGTTTTTT	CASSQDGAVSEKLFF
TRBD2	many	TRBV7-8	TRBJ2-7	TGTGCCAGCAGCTCTGGGGCGGGAGAGGTCTACGAGCAGTACTTC	CASSSGAGEVYEQYF
TRBD1	few	TRBV5-5	TRBJ2-1	TGTGCCAGCAGCCCTACAGGGGGTGAGCAGTTCTTC	CASSPTGGEQFF
NA	NA	TRBV2	TRBJ2-5	TGTGCCAGCAGAGTTGTGGGGGACCGTGCGGCCCAGTACTTC	CASRVVGDRAAQYF
TRBD2	few	TRBV12-3/TRBV12-4	TRBJ2-2	TGTGCCAGCAGCCTAGCGGGGACGAACACCGGGGAGCTGTTTTTT	CASSLAGTNTGELFF
TRBD1	many	TRBV28	TRBJ1-5	TGTGCCAGCTCACCAGGGGGAGGAGGCAATCAGCCCCAGCATTTT	CASSPGGGGNQPQHF
NA	few	TRBV6-2/TRBV6-3	TRBJ2-1	TGTGCCAGCAGTTACTCGATTAATGGCTCCTACAATGAGCAGTTCTTC	CASSYSINGSYNEQFF
NA	NA	TRBV6-6	TRBJ2-6	TGTGCCAGCAGTTATAGACAGTCCTCTGGGGCCAACGTCCTGACTTTC	CASSYRQSSGANVLTF
TRBD1	many	TRBV7-2	TRBJ1-2	TGTGCCAGCAGCCACGGGACAGCCTCTAACTATGGCTACACCTTC	CASSHGTASNYGYTF
NA	many	TRBV7-2	TRBJ1-1	TGTGCCAGCAGCTCAACTTGGGGCGGAGAGACTGAAGCTTTCTTT	CASSSTWGGETEAFF
NA	NA	TRBV10-3	TRBJ2-1	TGTGCCATCAGTGAGTCCCACGATCAGGGTGAGCAGTTCTTC	CAISESHDQGEQFF
TRBD1	once	TRBV5-5	TRBJ1-1	TGTGCCAGCAGCTGGACAGGGAGCAGCCAAGCTTTCTTT	CASSWTGSSQAFF
NA	few	TRBV19	TRBJ2-1	TGTGCCAGTAGGGAGGGGTCGTCCAATCAGTTCTTC	CASREGSSNQFF
TRBD2	many	TRBV7-2	TRBJ2-1	TGTGCCAGCAGCTGGGACTATCCCGGGGGGGGTGAGCAGTTCTTC	CASSWDYPGGGEQFF
TRBD2	NA	TRBV11-2	TRBJ2-7	TGTGCCAGCAGCCTCAGGGTGGCTAGCGGTTTTTCCTACGAGCAGTACTTC	CASSLRVASGFSYEQYF
NA	many	TRBV7-3	TRBJ2-3	TGTGCCAGCAGCCCCTCCCCAGAGGTTCCTAGCACAGATACGCAGTATTTT	CASSPSPEVPSTDTQYF
TRBD1	many	TRBV7-2	TRBJ1-2	TGTGCCAGCAACCTCTGGACAGGGGGGGACTATGGCTACACCTTC	CASNLWTGGDYGYTF
NA	many	TRBV20-1	TRBJ2-1	TGCAGTGCTAGAGATCGGGACGGAGCTATCAATGAGCAGTTCTTC	CSARDRDGAINEQFF
TRBD1	few	TRBV28	TRBJ2-1	TGTGCCAGCAGCGCCCCGGGACAGGGGGACAATGAGCAGTTCTTC	CASSAPGQGDNEQFF
TRBD1	many	TRBV7-8	TRBJ2-1	TGTGCCAGCAGCTTACTGGGACAGGGTATCTCACGCAATGAGCAGTTCTTC	CASSLLGQGISRNEQFF
NA	many	TRBV7-8	TRBJ1-1	TGTGCCAGCAGCCCAAGGGCAGCCCTTATGAACACTGAAGCTTTCTTT	CASSPRAALMNTEAFF
TRBD1	many	TRBV7-2	TRBJ1-1	TGTGCCAGCAGCCCGCGGACAGGGGCCGTGGTGAACACTGAAGCTTTCTTT	CASSPRTGAVVNTEAFF
TRBD1	many	TRBV7-2	TRBJ2-5	TGTGCCAGCAGCCCTTCGACAGGGGTAGAGACCCAGTACTTC	CASSPSTGVETQYF
TRBD2	many	TRBV20-1	TRBJ2-7	TGCAGTGCTAGAGAGGGGGGGTTTAAGACTAGCGAATACTACGAGCAGTACTTC	CSAREGGFKTSEYYEQYF
NA	few	TRBV6-2/TRBV6-3	TRBJ2-7	TGTGCCAGCAGCACCGGAAGGACAGCCGCCTCAGACGAGCAGTACTTC	CASSTGRTAASDEQYF
TRBD1	NA	TRBV28	TRBJ2-2	TGTGCCAACAACCCAGGGGGGAACACCGGGGAGCTGTTTTTT	CANNPGGNTGELFF
TRBD1	NA	TRBV12-5	TRBJ2-7	TGTGCTAGTGGTTTGGAGAAAACCGGGGACAGCTCCTACGAGCAGTACTTC	CASGLEKTGDSSYEQYF
TRBD2	many	TRBV6-1	TRBJ2-1	TGTGCCAGCAGTAAGGGAGCGGGGTACAATGAGCAGTTCTTC	CASSKGAGYNEQFF
TRBD2	few	TRBV28	TRBJ2-4	TGTGCCAGCAGTACGCCACTTAGCGGGGTAGCCAAAAACATTCAGTACTTC	CASSTPLSGVAKNIQYF
NA	many	TRBV7-2	TRBJ2-5	TGTGCCAGCAGCTTAGTCAGATTGCGGGAGACCCAGTACTTC	CASSLVRLRETQYF
NA	NA	TRBV12-3/TRBV12-4	TRBJ2-6	TGTGCCAGCAGTTTCACTGGGGCCTACGTCCTGACTTTC	CASSFTGAYVLTF
TRBD2	many	TRBV7-2	TRBJ2-7	TGTGCCAGCAGCTTAGCGGCCCTAGCGGGACGCTACGAGCAGTACTTC	CASSLAALAGRYEQYF